Listed below are T cell receptor beta chains from one sample, sequenced in a study of blood T cell repertoires in COVID-19. The repertoire was sequenced with immunoSEQ multiplex PCR; TCRdb's copy has only in-frame clones and lacks some. The sample records roughly 100,000 clones, roughly 89% being singletons. Sequencing was done on a sample of peripheral blood. All receptors derive from a woman older than 75 with active COVID-19. The CDR3 runs from the conserved cysteine through the conserved F or W. A D gene is named only where the DNA matches it firmly. Rows may omit the clone size; those that give it use once, few, many or a size class.

V gene: TRBV5-5; D gene: -; J gene: TRBJ1-4; clone size: -; CDR3 protein: CASSFSSTNEKLFF; CDR3 DNA: TGTGCCAGCAGCTTCAGTTCAACTAATGAAAAACTGTTTTTT
V gene: TRBV19; D gene: -; J gene: TRBJ2-5; clone size: -; CDR3 protein: CASSRPGSGTQYF; CDR3 DNA: TGTGCCAGTAGTAGACCCGGGTCCGGGACCCAGTACTTC
V gene: TRBV6-5; D gene: TRBD1; J gene: TRBJ1-2; clone size: -; CDR3 protein: CASIQQGAQSYTF; CDR3 DNA: TGTGCCAGCATCCAACAGGGGGCCCAAAGCTACACCTTC
V gene: TRBV10-3; D gene: TRBD1; J gene: TRBJ2-2; clone size: -; CDR3 protein: CAISAMGQGDGELFF; CDR3 DNA: TGTGCCATCAGCGCGATGGGACAGGGGGACGGGGAGCTGTTTTTT
V gene: TRBV14; D gene: -; J gene: TRBJ1-1; clone size: -; CDR3 protein: CASSQSGVEAFF; CDR3 DNA: TGTGCCAGCAGCCAATCGGGGGTTGAAGCTTTCTTT
V gene: TRBV24-1; D gene: -; J gene: TRBJ1-3; clone size: -; CDR3 protein: CATSASDFSGNTIYF; CDR3 DNA: TGTGCCACCAGTGCCTCGGACTTCTCTGGAAACACCATATATTTT
V gene: TRBV19; D gene: -; J gene: TRBJ2-1; clone size: -; CDR3 protein: CASSPARGSSYNEQFF; CDR3 DNA: TGTGCCAGTAGTCCTGCCAGGGGCAGTTCCTACAATGAGCAGTTCTTC
V gene: TRBV19; D gene: -; J gene: TRBJ2-7; clone size: once; CDR3 protein: CASSIATGMDTEQYF; CDR3 DNA: TGTGCCAGTAGTATTGCCACAGGGATGGACACCGAGCAGTACTTC
V gene: TRBV29-1; D gene: TRBD1; J gene: TRBJ2-2; clone size: -; CDR3 protein: CSVDRVVTGELFF; CDR3 DNA: TGCAGCGTCGACAGGGTCGTCACCGGGGAGCTGTTTTTT
V gene: TRBV7-2; D gene: TRBD1; J gene: TRBJ2-7; clone size: -; CDR3 protein: CASTADRGTYEQYF; CDR3 DNA: TGTGCCAGCACAGCGGACAGGGGAACCTACGAGCAGTACTTC
V gene: TRBV5-4; D gene: -; J gene: TRBJ2-2; clone size: -; CDR3 protein: CASSLGRGHTGELFF; CDR3 DNA: TGTGCCAGCAGCTTGGGCAGGGGACACACCGGGGAGCTGTTTTTT
V gene: TRBV6-1; D gene: TRBD2; J gene: TRBJ2-7; clone size: -; CDR3 protein: CASSEAKTSGSYEQYF; CDR3 DNA: TGTGCCAGCAGTGAAGCGAAGACTAGCGGTTCCTACGAGCAGTACTTC
V gene: TRBV29-1; D gene: -; J gene: TRBJ2-3; clone size: -; CDR3 protein: CSVLLGAGDTQYF; CDR3 DNA: TGCAGCGTTCTACTGGGGGCCGGGGATACGCAGTATTTT
V gene: TRBV29-1; D gene: -; J gene: TRBJ1-2; clone size: -; CDR3 protein: CSVTSGTNYGYTF; CDR3 DNA: TGCAGCGTTACTTCGGGAACTAACTATGGCTACACCTTC
V gene: TRBV7-8; D gene: -; J gene: TRBJ2-7; clone size: -; CDR3 protein: CASSLRLEQYF; CDR3 DNA: TGTGCCAGCAGCTTACGGCTAGAACAGTACTTC
V gene: TRBV18; D gene: -; J gene: TRBJ1-1; clone size: -; CDR3 protein: CASSQQREAFF; CDR3 DNA: TGTGCCAGCTCACAGCAGCGTGAAGCTTTCTTT
V gene: TRBV9; D gene: TRBD2; J gene: TRBJ2-7; clone size: -; CDR3 protein: CASSVGSGRPYEQYF; CDR3 DNA: TGTGCCAGCAGCGTAGGAAGCGGGAGGCCCTACGAGCAGTACTTC
V gene: TRBV7-2; D gene: -; J gene: TRBJ2-7; clone size: -; CDR3 protein: CASSLGAGAYEQYF; CDR3 DNA: TGTGCCAGCAGCTTAGGTGCAGGCGCCTACGAGCAGTACTTC
V gene: TRBV18; D gene: TRBD2; J gene: TRBJ2-1; clone size: once; CDR3 protein: CASSLIAGATAYNEQFF; CDR3 DNA: TGTGCCAGCTCACTTATAGCGGGAGCGACCGCCTACAATGAGCAGTTCTTC
V gene: TRBV19; D gene: -; J gene: TRBJ1-2; clone size: -; CDR3 protein: CASSPLGGAGANYGYTF; CDR3 DNA: TGTGCCAGTAGTCCGCTGGGAGGGGCCGGAGCTAACTATGGCTACACCTTC
V gene: TRBV9; D gene: TRBD2; J gene: TRBJ2-1; clone size: -; CDR3 protein: CASSLGLVSYNEQFF; CDR3 DNA: TGTGCCAGCAGCCTCGGACTAGTTTCCTACAATGAGCAGTTCTTC
V gene: TRBV7-2; D gene: -; J gene: TRBJ2-1; clone size: -; CDR3 protein: CASSLDPGSIIGQFF; CDR3 DNA: TGTGCCAGCAGCTTAGACCCGGGATCTATAATCGGGCAGTTCTTC
V gene: TRBV20-1; D gene: -; J gene: TRBJ2-1; clone size: -; CDR3 protein: CSGQLYNEQFF; CDR3 DNA: TGCAGTGGACAGCTATACAATGAGCAGTTCTTC
V gene: TRBV4-3; D gene: TRBD2; J gene: TRBJ2-7; clone size: -; CDR3 protein: CASSQGLTSGTYEQYF; CDR3 DNA: TGCGCCAGCAGCCAAGGATTGACTAGCGGAACCTACGAGCAGTACTTC
V gene: TRBV3-1/TRBV3-2; D gene: TRBD2; J gene: TRBJ2-1; clone size: once; CDR3 protein: CASSQDSVRASGRDEQFF; CDR3 DNA: TGTGCCAGCAGCCAAGATTCGGTCCGCGCTAGCGGGAGGGATGAGCAGTTCTTC
V gene: TRBV19; D gene: -; J gene: TRBJ2-3; clone size: -; CDR3 protein: CASRFTQGDTQYF; CDR3 DNA: TGTGCCAGTAGATTCACCCAGGGGGATACGCAGTATTTT
V gene: TRBV4-3; D gene: -; J gene: TRBJ1-2; clone size: -; CDR3 protein: CASSQDGQLLDGYTF; CDR3 DNA: TGCGCCAGCAGCCAAGATGGACAGCTTCTCGATGGCTACACCTTC
V gene: TRBV7-2; D gene: -; J gene: TRBJ2-5; clone size: -; CDR3 protein: CASSPGQRGETQYF; CDR3 DNA: TGTGCCAGCAGTCCCGGACAGAGGGGGGAGACCCAGTACTTC
V gene: TRBV5-1; D gene: -; J gene: TRBJ1-2; clone size: -; CDR3 protein: CASSSGNYGYTF; CDR3 DNA: TGCGCCAGCAGCTCCGGGAACTATGGCTACACCTTC
V gene: TRBV11-2; D gene: TRBD2; J gene: TRBJ2-1; clone size: -; CDR3 protein: CASSLGSSGSPWDEQFF; CDR3 DNA: TGTGCCAGCAGCTTAGGTTCTAGCGGGAGCCCTTGGGATGAGCAGTTCTTC
V gene: TRBV25-1; D gene: TRBD1; J gene: TRBJ1-4; clone size: -; CDR3 protein: CASSGGQGEKLFF; CDR3 DNA: TGTGCCAGCAGTGGTGGACAGGGGGAAAAACTGTTTTTT
V gene: TRBV7-9; D gene: TRBD1; J gene: TRBJ1-1; clone size: -; CDR3 protein: CASSLGTGGNTEAFF; CDR3 DNA: TGTGCCAGCAGCTTAGGGACAGGAGGGAACACTGAAGCTTTCTTT
V gene: TRBV3-1/TRBV3-2; D gene: TRBD2; J gene: TRBJ2-3; clone size: -; CDR3 protein: CERPLAGGRLTDTQYF; CDR3 DNA: TGTGAAAGGCCACTAGCGGGAGGACGACTCACAGATACGCAGTATTTT
V gene: TRBV7-9; D gene: -; J gene: TRBJ1-1; clone size: -; CDR3 protein: CASSFGTNMNTEAFF; CDR3 DNA: TGTGCCAGCAGCTTTGGGACTAACATGAACACTGAAGCTTTCTTT
V gene: TRBV6-6; D gene: -; J gene: TRBJ2-5; clone size: -; CDR3 protein: CASSYGGLGEETQYF; CDR3 DNA: TGTGCCAGCAGTTACGGCGGTCTCGGGGAAGAGACCCAGTACTTC
V gene: TRBV27; D gene: -; J gene: TRBJ1-2; clone size: -; CDR3 protein: CASSHQQGPYGYTF; CDR3 DNA: TGTGCCAGCAGTCACCAACAGGGCCCTTACGGCTACACCTTC